This T cell receptor (beta chain) was sequenced during a study of T cell repertoires in cytomegalovirus infection. Study information: It was the public TCR beta signatures that indicated both CMV infection and matching HLA type. Overall study findings and caveats: HLA-C-restricted CMV clonotypes gave the most frequent clonotype in two of eight donors.

A note on this clonotype: What it binds is unknown.

TCRdb itself ran the reads through MiXCR, one entry per CDR3 protein. The sample lists 8,000 or so distinct CDR3 sequences; under 55% were seen once. V dropped 8 bases and J dropped 0 bases, with 23 bases sitting between them. There are 19 residues in the CDR3. Germline V gene sequence: CDR1 LNHDA, CDR2 SQIVND (reference sequence). Sequenced: PBMCs, sequenced either directly or after in vitro stimulation (not recorded which). The sequence was obtained from a human donor in good health (CMV status not recorded). Some clones in this sample may be carry-over from other donors' samples. The J gene is TRBJ2-6, the V gene TRBV19; no definite D call. CDR3 sequence reads: CASVAPGVTLPSGANVLTF. CDR3 nucleotide sequence: TGTGCCAGTGTAGCACCCGGAGTCACACTACCCTCTGGGGCCAACGTCCTGACTTTC. Together with reference TRBV19 and TRBJ2-6, the CDR3 gives the full variable domain: DGGITQSPKYLFRKEGQNVTLSCEQNLNHDAMYWYRQDPGQGLRLIYYSQIVNDFQKGDIAEGYSVSREKKESFPLTVTSAQKNPTAFYLCASVAPGVTLPSGANVLTFGAGSRLTVL.